This T cell receptor beta chain was sequenced in a study of human T cells and chemical hapten exposure. About the study: Patch tests put 0.01% DPC on the upper back, and the results were checked at 6 days.

This clonotype occurred a few times. The sample's time point: patch test 3, about 24 weeks after DPC sensitization. The treatment denotes: therapeutic diphenylcyclopropenone sensitization with weekly scalp DPC. Blood was collected ahead of every patch test applied. V lost 10 bases to trimming and J lost 0 bases; unmatched junction nucleotides: 21. CDR3 length: 19 amino acids. One entry per CDR3 protein, called by TCRdb with MiXCR from the RACE reads. Among 97,000 or so distinct CDR3 sequences listed, 25% to 35% were seen once. The sample here was whole blood, taken in connection with sensitization to the hapten diphenylcyclopropenone (DPC). The chain links TRBV12-3 or TRBV12-4 to TRBJ2-4, with 7 nucleotides matching TRBD2. The TCR was taken from a man in his forties or fifties with alopecia areata. Some clones in this sample may be carry-over from other donors' samples. This CDR3 reads CATAPEGGLFWEAKNIQYF. CDR3 nucleotides: TGTGCCACCGCCCCCGAGGGAGGGTTATTTTGGGAAGCCAAAAACATTCAGTACTTC.